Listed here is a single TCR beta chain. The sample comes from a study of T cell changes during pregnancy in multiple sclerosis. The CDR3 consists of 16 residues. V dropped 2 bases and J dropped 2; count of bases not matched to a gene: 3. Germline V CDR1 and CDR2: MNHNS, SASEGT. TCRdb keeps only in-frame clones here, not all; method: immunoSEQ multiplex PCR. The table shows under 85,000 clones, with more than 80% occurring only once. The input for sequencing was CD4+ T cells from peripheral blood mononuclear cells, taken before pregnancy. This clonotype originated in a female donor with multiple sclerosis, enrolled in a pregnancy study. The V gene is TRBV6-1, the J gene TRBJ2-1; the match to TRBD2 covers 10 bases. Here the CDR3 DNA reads TGTGCCAGCAGTGAACACCTAGCGGGAGCCTACAATGAGCAGTTCTTC. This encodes CASSEHLAGAYNEQFF.